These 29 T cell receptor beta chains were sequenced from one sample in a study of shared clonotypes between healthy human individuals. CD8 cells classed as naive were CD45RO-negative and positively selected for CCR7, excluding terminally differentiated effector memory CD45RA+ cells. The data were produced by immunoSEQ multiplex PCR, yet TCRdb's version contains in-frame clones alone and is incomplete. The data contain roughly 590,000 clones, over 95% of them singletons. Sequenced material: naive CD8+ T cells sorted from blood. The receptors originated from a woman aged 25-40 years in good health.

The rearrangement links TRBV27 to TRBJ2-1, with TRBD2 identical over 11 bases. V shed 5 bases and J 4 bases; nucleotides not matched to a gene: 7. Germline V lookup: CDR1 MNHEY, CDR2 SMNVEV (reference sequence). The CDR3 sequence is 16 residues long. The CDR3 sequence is CASSRGTSGFYNEQFF. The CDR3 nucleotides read TGTGCCAGCAGTAGGGGGACTAGCGGTTTTTACAATGAGCAGTTCTTC.

DNA of the CDR3: TGTGCCAGCAGACCTAGCGGGAGGTCCTACAATGAGCAGTTCTTC. This sequence encodes CASRPSGRSYNEQFF. The V gene is TRBV25-1, the J gene TRBJ2-1; TRBD2 agrees at 11 bases. Per the germline V gene, CDR1 is MGHDK and CDR2 is SYGVNS. CDR3 length: 15 amino acids. Trimming removed 6 bases from V and 1 base from J; junction bases left unmatched: 2. The whole variable domain, filled in from reference TRBV25-1 and TRBJ2-1, reads EADIYQTPRYLVIGTGKKITLECSQTMGHDKMYWYQQDPGMELHLIHYSYGVNSTEKGDLSSESTVSRIRTEHFPLTLESARPSHTSQYLCASRPSGRSYNEQFFGPGTRLTVL.

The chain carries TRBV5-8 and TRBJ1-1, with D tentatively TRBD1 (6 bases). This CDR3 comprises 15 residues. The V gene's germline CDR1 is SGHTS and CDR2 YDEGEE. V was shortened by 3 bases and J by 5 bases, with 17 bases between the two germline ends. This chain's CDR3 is CASSYTSTGRTEAFF. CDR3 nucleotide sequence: TGTGCCAGCAGCTACACCAGCACAGGGCGGACTGAAGCTTTCTTT. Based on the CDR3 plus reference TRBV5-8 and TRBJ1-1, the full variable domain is EAGVTQSPTHLIKTRGQQATLRCSPISGHTSVYWYQQALGLGLQFLLWYDEGEERNRGNFPPRFSGRQFPNYSSELNVNALELEDSALYLCASSYTSTGRTEAFFGQGTRLTVV.

CDR3 sequence reads: CASSLGGRTEAFF. CDR3 bases: TGCGCCAGCAGCTTGGGGGGGCGGACTGAAGCTTTCTTT. The chain uses TRBV5-1 and TRBJ1-1; TRBD1 might be the D (6 bases). Germline assignment: CDR1 SGHRS and CDR2 YFSETQ. The CDR3 has 13 amino acids. Trimming took off 0 bases at V and 5 bases at J, with 8 bases between the two ends.

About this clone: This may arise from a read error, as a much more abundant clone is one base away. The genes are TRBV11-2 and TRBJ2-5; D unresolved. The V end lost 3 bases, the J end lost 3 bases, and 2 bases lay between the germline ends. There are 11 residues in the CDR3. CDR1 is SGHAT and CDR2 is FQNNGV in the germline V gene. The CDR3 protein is CASSFEETQYF. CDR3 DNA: TGTGCCAGCAGCTTTGAAGAGACCCAGTACTTC.

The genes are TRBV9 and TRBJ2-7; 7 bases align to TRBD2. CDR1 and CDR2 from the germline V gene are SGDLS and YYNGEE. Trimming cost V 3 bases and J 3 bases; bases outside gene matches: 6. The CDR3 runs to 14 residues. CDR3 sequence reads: CASSASGGFYEQYF. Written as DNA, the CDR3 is TGTGCCAGCAGCGCTAGCGGAGGGTTCTACGAGCAGTACTTC. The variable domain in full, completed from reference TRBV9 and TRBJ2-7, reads DSGVTQTPKHLITATGQRVTLRCSPRSGDLSVYWYQQSLDQGLQFLIQYYNGEERAKGNILERFSAQQFPDLHSELNLSSLELGDSALYFCASSASGGFYEQYFGPGTRLTVT.

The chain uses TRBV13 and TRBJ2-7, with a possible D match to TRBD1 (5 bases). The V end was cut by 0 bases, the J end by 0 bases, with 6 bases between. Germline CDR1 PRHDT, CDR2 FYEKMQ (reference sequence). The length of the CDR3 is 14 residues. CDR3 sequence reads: CASSLGDNSYEQYF. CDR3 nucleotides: TGTGCCAGCAGCTTAGGGGACAACTCCTACGAGCAGTACTTC.

The CDR3, as DNA: TGTGCCAGCAGTTTGAATTTTTCGCCCCCACAGAGGGATGAGCAGTTCTTC. As protein: CASSLNFSPPQRDEQFF. This chain joins TRBV28 and TRBJ2-1, with a weak D call TRBD2 (5 bases). In germline, CDR1 is MDHEN, CDR2 SYDVKM. Trimming pared 3 bases from V and 8 bases from J, leaving 23 bases between. The CDR3 runs to 17 residues.

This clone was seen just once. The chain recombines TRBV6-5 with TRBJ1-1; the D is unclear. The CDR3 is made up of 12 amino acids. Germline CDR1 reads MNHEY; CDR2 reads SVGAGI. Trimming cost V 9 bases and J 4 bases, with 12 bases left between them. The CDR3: CASSGWLTEAFF. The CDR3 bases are TGTGCCAGTTCCGGGTGGCTCACTGAAGCTTTCTTT.

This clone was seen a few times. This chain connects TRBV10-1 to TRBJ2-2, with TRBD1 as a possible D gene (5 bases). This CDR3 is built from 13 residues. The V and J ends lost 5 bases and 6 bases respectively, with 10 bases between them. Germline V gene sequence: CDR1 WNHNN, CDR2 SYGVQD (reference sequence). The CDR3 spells CASSPARAGELFF. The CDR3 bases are TGCGCCAGCAGTCCCGCCAGGGCCGGGGAGCTGTTTTTT.

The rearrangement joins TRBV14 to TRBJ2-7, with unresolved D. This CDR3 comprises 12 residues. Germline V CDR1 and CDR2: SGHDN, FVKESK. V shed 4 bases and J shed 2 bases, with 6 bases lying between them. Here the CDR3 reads CASSRRAYEQYF. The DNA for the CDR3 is TGTGCCAGCAGCCGGCGAGCCTACGAGCAGTACTTC.

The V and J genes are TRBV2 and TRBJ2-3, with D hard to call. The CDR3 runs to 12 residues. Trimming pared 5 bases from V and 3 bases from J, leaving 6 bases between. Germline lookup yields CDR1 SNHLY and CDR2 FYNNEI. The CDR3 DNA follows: TGTGCCAGCAGTAGGGTTACAGATACGCAGTATTTT. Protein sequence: CASSRVTDTQYF.

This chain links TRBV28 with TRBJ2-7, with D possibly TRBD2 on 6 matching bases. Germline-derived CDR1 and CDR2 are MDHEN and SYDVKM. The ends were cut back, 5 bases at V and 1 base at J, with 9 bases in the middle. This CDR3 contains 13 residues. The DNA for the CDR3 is TGTGCCAGCAGTGGAGGGGAGTCCTACGAGCAGTACTTC. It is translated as CASSGGESYEQYF.

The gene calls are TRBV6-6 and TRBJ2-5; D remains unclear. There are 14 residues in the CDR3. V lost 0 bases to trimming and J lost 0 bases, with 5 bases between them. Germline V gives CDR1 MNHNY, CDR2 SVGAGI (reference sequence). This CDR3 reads CASSYSDNQETQYF. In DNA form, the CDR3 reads TGTGCCAGCAGTTACTCCGACAACCAAGAGACCCAGTACTTC.

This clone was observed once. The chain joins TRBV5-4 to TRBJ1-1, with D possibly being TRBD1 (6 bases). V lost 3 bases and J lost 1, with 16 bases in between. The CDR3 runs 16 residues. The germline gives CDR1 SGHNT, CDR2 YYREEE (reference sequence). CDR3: CASSSGGLQGNTEAFF. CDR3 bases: TGTGCCAGCAGCTCGGGGGGGTTACAGGGGAACACTGAAGCTTTCTTT.

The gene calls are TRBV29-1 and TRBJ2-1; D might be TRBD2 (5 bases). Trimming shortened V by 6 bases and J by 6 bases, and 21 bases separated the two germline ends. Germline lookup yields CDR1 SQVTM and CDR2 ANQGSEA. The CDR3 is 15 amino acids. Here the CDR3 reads CSVADSGAWGNEQFF. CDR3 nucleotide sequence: TGCAGCGTCGCGGACTCAGGAGCGTGGGGCAATGAGCAGTTCTTC.

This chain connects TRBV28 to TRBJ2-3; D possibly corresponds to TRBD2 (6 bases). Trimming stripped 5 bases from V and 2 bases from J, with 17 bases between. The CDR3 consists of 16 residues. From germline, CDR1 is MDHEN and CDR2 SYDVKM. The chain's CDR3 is CASSNPTGDVTDTQYF. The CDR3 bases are TGTGCCAGCAGTAACCCCACGGGGGACGTCACAGATACGCAGTATTTT.

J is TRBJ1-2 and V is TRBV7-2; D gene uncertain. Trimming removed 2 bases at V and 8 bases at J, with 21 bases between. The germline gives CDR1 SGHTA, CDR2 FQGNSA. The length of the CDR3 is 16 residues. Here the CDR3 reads CASSLPDGLFFMGYTF. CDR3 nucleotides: TGTGCCAGCAGCTTACCGGACGGACTCTTTTTTATGGGCTACACCTTC.

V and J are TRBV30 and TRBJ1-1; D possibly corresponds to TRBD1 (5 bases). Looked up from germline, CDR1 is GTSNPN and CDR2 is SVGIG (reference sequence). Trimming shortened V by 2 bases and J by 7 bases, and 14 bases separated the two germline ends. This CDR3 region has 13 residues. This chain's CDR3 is CAWSSGTPGEAFF. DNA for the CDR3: TGTGCCTGGAGTTCGGGGACCCCCGGTGAAGCTTTCTTT.

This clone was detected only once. The CDR3 DNA reads as TGTGCCAGCAGCACTAAACTAGCGGGAGGACTCGGGGAGACCCAGTACTTC. Amino acid sequence: CASSTKLAGGLGETQYF. The chain recombines TRBV2 with TRBJ2-5, with 12 bases identical to TRBD2. Germline CDR1 is SNHLY and CDR2 is FYNNEI. The CDR3 covers 17 residues. V lost 6 bases and J lost 5; bases outside the gene matches: 13.

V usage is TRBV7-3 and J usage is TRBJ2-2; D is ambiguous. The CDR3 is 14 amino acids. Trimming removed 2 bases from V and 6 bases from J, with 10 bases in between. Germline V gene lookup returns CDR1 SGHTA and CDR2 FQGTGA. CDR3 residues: CASSLLVGPGELFF. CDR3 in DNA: TGTGCCAGCAGCTTACTAGTCGGCCCCGGGGAGCTGTTTTTT. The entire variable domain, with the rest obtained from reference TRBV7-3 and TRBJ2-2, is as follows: GAGVSQTPSNKVTEKGKYVELRCDPISGHTALYWYRQSLGQGPEFLIYFQGTGAADDSGLPNDRFFAVRPEGSVSTLKIQRTERGDSAVYLCASSLLVGPGELFFGEGSRLTVL.

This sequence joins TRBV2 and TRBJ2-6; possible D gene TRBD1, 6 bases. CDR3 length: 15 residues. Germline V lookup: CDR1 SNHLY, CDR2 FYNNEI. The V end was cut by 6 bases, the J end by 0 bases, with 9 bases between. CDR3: CASRTGLSGANVLTF. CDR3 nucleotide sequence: TGTGCCAGCAGAACAGGGCTCTCTGGGGCCAACGTCCTGACTTTC.

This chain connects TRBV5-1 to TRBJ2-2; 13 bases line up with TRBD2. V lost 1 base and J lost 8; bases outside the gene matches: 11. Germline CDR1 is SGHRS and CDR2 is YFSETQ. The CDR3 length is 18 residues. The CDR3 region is CASSLILAGGSKEGELFF. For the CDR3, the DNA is TGCGCCAGCAGCTTGATACTAGCGGGAGGGAGTAAGGAGGGGGAGCTGTTTTTT.

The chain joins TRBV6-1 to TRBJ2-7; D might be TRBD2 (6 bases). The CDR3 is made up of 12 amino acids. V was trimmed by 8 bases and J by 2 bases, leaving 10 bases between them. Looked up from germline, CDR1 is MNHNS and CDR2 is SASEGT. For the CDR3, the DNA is TGTGCCAGCCCCGGGGGTCCCTACGAGCAGTACTTC. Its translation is CASPGGPYEQYF.

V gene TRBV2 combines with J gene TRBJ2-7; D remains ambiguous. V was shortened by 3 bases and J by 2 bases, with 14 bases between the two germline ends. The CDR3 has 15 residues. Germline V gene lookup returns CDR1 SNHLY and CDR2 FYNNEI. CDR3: CASSEVSLGAYEQYF. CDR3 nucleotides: TGTGCCAGCAGTGAGGTCTCTCTAGGCGCCTACGAGCAGTACTTC.

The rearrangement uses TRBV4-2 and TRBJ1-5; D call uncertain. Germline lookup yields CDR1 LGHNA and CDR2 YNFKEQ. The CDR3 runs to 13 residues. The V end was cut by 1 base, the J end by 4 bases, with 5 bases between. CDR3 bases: TGTGCCAGCAGCCAAGGAGAGAATCAGCCCCAGCATTTT. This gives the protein CASSQGENQPQHF.

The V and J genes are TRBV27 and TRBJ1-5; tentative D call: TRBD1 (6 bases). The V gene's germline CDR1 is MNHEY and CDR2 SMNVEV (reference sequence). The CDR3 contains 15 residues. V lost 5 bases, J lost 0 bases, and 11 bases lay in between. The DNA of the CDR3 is TGTGCCAGCAGTAATACAGGGTATAGCAATCAGCCCCAGCATTTT. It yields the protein CASSNTGYSNQPQHF.

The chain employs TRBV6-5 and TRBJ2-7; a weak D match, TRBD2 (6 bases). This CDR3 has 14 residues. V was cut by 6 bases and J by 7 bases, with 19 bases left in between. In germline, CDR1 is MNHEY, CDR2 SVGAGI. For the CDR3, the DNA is TGTGCCAGCAGCCCACAGGCTAGCGCTGAAGAGCAGTACTTC. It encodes CASSPQASAEEQYF.

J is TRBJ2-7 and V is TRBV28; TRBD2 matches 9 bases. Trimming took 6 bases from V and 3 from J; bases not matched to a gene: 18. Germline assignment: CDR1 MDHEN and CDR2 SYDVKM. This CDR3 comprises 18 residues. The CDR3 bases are TGTGCCAGCAGCCACGCAAACCCCCGGACTAGCGAATACTACGAGCAGTACTTC. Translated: CASSHANPRTSEYYEQYF.